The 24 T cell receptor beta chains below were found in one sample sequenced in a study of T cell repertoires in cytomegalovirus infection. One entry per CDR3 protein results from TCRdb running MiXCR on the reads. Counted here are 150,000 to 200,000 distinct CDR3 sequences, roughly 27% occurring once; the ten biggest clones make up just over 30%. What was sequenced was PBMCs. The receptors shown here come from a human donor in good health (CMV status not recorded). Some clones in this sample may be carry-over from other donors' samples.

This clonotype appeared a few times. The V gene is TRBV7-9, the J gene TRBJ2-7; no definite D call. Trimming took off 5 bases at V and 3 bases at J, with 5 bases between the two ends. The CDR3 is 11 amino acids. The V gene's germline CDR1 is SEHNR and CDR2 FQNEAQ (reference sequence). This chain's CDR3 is CASSDNYEQYF. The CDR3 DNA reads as TGTGCCAGCAGCGACAACTACGAGCAGTACTTC.

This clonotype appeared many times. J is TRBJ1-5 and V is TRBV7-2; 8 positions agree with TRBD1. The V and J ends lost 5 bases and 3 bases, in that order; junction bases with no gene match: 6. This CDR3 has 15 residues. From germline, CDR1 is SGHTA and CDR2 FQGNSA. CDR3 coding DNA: TGTGCCAGCAGCCCCCAGACAGGGGACAATCAGCCCCAGCATTTT. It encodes CASSPQTGDNQPQHF.

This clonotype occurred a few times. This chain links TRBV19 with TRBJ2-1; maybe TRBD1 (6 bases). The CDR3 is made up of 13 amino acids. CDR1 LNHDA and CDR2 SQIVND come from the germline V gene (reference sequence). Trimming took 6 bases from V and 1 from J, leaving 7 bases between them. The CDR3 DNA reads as TGTGCCAGTAGGAGGGGGTCCTACAATGAGCAGTTCTTC. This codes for CASRRGSYNEQFF.

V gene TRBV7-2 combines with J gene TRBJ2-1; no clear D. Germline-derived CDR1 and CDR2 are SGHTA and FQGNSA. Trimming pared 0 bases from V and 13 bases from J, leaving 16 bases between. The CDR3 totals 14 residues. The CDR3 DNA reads TGTGCCAGCAGCTTAGCGCGCCAAGGGATTTTACAGTTCTTC. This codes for CASSLARQGILQFF.

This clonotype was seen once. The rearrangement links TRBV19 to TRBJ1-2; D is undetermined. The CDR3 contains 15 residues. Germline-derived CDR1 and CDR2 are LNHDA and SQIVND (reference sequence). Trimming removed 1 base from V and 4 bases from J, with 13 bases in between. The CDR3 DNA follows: TGTGCCAGTAGTATAGGGTCTGGACGGCCCTATGGCTACACCTTC. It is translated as CASSIGSGRPYGYTF.

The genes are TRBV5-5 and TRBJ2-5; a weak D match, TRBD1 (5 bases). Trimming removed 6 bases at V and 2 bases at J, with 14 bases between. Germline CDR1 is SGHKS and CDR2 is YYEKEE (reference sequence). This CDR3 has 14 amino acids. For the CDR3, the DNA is TGTGCCAGCATGGCGCAGGGCCTTCAAGAGACCCAGTACTTC. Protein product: CASMAQGLQETQYF.

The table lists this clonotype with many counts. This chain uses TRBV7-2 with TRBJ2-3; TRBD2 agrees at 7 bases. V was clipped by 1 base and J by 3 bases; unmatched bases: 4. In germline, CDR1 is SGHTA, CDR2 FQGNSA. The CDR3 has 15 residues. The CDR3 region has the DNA TGTGCCAGCAGCTTAGTAGGAGCGGGGACAGATACGCAGTATTTT. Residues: CASSLVGAGTDTQYF.

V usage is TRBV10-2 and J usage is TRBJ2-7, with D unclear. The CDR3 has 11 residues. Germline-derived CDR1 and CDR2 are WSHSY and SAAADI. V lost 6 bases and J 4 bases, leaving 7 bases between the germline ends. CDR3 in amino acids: CASRDNYEQYF. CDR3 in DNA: TGCGCCAGCAGAGACAATTACGAGCAGTACTTC.

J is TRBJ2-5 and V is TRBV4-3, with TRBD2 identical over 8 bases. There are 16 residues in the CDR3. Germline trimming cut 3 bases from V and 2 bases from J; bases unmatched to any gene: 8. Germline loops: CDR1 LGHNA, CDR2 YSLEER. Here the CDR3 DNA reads TGCGCCAGCAGCCAGGGGTACGGGGGGGGGCAAGAGACCCAGTACTTC. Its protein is CASSQGYGGGQETQYF.

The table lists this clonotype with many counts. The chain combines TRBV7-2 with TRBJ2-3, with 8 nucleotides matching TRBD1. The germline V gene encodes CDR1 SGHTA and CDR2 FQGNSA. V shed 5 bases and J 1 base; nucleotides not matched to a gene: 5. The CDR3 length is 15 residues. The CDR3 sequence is CASSPGQGRTDTQYF. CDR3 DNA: TGTGCCAGCAGCCCTGGACAGGGCCGCACAGATACGCAGTATTTT.

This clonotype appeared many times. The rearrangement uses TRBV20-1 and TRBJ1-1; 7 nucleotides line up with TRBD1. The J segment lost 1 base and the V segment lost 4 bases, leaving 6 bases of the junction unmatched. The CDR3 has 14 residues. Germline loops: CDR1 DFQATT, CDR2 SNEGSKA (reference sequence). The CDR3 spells CSAKTGRTNTEAFF. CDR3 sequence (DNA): TGCAGTGCTAAGACAGGGCGTACGAACACTGAAGCTTTCTTT.

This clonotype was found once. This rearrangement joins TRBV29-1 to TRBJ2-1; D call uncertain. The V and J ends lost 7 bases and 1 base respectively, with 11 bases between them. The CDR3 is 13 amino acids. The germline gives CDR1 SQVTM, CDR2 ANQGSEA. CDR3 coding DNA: TGCAGCGCCCAGGTGGGGTCCTACAATGAGCAGTTCTTC. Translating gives CSAQVGSYNEQFF.

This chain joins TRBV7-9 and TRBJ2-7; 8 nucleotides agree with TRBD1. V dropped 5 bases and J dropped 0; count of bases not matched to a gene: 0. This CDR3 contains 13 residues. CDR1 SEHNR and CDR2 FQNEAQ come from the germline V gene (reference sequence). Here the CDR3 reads CASSGTGSYEQYF. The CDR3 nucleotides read TGTGCCAGCAGCGGGACAGGCTCCTACGAGCAGTACTTC.

CDR3 loop: CASIGTSNYGYTF. The CDR3 DNA follows: TGCGCCAGCATTGGGACTTCTAACTATGGCTACACCTTC. The gene calls are TRBV10-2 and TRBJ1-2; a possible D gene is TRBD1 (5 bases). The V end was cut by 7 bases, the J end by 0 bases, with 9 bases between. This CDR3 region has 13 residues. Germline CDR1 is WSHSY and CDR2 is SAAADI.

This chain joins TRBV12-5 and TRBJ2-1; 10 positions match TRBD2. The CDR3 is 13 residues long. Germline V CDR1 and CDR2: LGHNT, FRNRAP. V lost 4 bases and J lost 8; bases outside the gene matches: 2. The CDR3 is CASGSGTSDEQFF. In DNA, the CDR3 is TGTGCTAGTGGTTCAGGGACTAGCGATGAGCAGTTCTTC.

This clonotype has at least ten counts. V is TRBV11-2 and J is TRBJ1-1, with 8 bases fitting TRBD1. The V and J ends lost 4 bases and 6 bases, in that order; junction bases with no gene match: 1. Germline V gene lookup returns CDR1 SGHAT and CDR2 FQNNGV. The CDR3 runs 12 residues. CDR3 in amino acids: CASSSTGAEAFF. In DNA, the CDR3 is TGTGCCAGCAGCTCGACAGGGGCTGAAGCTTTCTTT.

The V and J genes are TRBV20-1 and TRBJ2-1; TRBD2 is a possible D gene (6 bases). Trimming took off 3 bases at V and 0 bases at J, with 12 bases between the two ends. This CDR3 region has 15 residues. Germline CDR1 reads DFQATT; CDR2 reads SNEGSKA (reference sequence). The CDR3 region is CSARGGSSSYNEQFF. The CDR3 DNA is TGCAGTGCTAGGGGAGGTTCCAGCTCCTACAATGAGCAGTTCTTC.

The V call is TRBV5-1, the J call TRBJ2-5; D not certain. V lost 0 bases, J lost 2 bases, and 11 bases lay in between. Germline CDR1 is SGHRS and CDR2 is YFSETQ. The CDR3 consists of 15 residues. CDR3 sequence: CASSLDGTAQETQYF. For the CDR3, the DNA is TGCGCCAGCAGCTTGGATGGTACGGCTCAAGAGACCCAGTACTTC.

The CDR3 DNA reads as TGCGCCAGCAGTGAAGTCGAGGGGGCTGAAGCTTTCTTT. Protein product: CASSEVEGAEAFF. This rearrangement joins TRBV10-1 to TRBJ1-1; possibly TRBD1 for D (6 bases). This CDR3 has 13 amino acids. V was shortened by 3 bases and J by 6 bases, with 11 bases between the two germline ends. In germline, CDR1 is WNHNN, CDR2 SYGVQD (reference sequence).

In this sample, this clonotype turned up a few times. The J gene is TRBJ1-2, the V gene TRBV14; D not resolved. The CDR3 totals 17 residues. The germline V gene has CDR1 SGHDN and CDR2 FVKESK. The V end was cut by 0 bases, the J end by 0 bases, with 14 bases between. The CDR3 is CASSQDPALGANYGYTF. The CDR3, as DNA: TGTGCCAGCAGCCAAGATCCAGCTTTAGGAGCTAACTATGGCTACACCTTC.

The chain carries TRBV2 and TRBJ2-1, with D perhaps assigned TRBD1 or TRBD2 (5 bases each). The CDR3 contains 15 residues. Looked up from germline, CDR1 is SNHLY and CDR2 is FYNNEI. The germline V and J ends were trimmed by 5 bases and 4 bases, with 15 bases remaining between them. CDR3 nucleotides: TGTGCCAGCAGTACTTCCGGGACGGAGTACAATGAGCAGTTCTTC. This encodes CASSTSGTEYNEQFF.

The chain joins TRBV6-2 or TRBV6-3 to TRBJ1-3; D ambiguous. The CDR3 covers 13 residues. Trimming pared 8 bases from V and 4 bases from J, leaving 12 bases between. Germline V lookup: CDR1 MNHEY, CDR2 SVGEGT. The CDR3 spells CASDEGVGNTIYF. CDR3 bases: TGTGCCAGCGATGAGGGCGTCGGAAACACCATATATTTT.

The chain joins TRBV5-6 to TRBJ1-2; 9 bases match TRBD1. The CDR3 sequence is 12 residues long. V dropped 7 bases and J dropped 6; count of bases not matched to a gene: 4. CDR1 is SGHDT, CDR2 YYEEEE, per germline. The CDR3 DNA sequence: TGTGCCAGCTTCGACAGGGGGAATGGCTACACCTTC. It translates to CASFDRGNGYTF.

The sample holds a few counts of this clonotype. The DNA for the CDR3 is TGCAGTGCAAGGAGATCCTTAGGGAACACTGAAGCTTTCTTT. Translating gives CSARRSLGNTEAFF. The rearrangement uses TRBV20-1 and TRBJ1-1; D remains ambiguous. The CDR3 extends over 14 amino acids. The germline V and J ends were trimmed by 6 bases and 1 base, with 15 bases remaining between them. Germline-derived CDR1 and CDR2 are DFQATT and SNEGSKA (reference sequence).